Listed here are 2 T cell receptor beta chains from one sample, sequenced in a study of CD8 T cells in Susac syndrome. cDNA came from around 0.5 to 1 ug RNA primed by random hexamers. TCRdb used MiXCR to reprocess the immunoSEQ multiplex PCR reads, holding one entry per CDR3 protein. The repertoire includes 85,000 to 90,000 distinct CDR3 sequences, just under 95% of them detected once, and less than 0.35% sits in the top ten. Sequencing was performed on CD8+ T cells from PBMCs. The receptors come from a human donor in good health.

The V and J genes are TRBV4-1 and TRBJ1-1; possible D gene TRBD1, 5 bases. The V gene's germline CDR1 is MGHRA and CDR2 YSYEKL. The V end lost 2 bases, the J end lost 7 bases, and 17 bases lay between the germline ends. The CDR3 has 15 amino acids. The CDR3 spells CASSQTGTGWIEAFF. As DNA, the CDR3 is TGCGCCAGCAGCCAAACCGGGACTGGATGGATTGAAGCTTTCTTT.

The CDR3 region has the DNA TGCAGCGTTGAAGTAGGGAGACTGTACTACTACAATGAGCAGTTCTTC. Translation gives CSVEVGRLYYYNEQFF. This chain links TRBV29-1 with TRBJ2-1, with D perhaps TRBD2 (5 bases). The CDR3 has 16 amino acids. CDR1 is SQVTM and CDR2 is ANQGSEA in the germline V gene. The ends were cut back, 1 base at V and 3 bases at J, with 16 bases in the middle.